The 7 T cell receptor beta chains reported below all come from one sample, sequenced in a study of blood T cell repertoires in COVID-19 (dated by TCRdb to 2019 to 2021). Library creation used the immunoSEQ multiplex PCR assay. TCRdb took this table from immuneACCESS and kept in-frame rearrangements with V and J called. Such tables lack part of the clones; where checked against another copy, unresolved V genes explain under half of the gap, and the rest is unexplained. The sample contains some 64,000 clones, around nine tenths of them found a single time. Roughly 3.9% of the sample is in the top ten clones. The source material was peripheral blood. Source of these receptors: a man aged 65-85 years with acute or convalescent COVID-19.

The chain employs TRBV28 and TRBJ2-2, with D possibly being TRBD2 (6 bases). This CDR3 comprises 15 residues. Germline CDR1 reads MDHEN; CDR2 reads SYDVKM. The V gene lost 3 bases and the J gene lost 5 bases, with 13 bases spanning the gap. The CDR3 region is CASSFAGTSTGELFF. For the CDR3, the DNA is TGTGCCAGCAGTTTCGCAGGGACTTCTACCGGGGAGCTGTTTTTT.

V is TRBV4-2 and J is TRBJ2-7; maybe TRBD1 (6 bases). Trimming stripped 0 bases from V and 0 bases from J, with 9 bases between. The length of the CDR3 is 15 residues. CDR1 is LGHNA and CDR2 is YNFKEQ in the germline V gene. The CDR3 DNA reads TGTGCCAGCAGCCAAGATTGGGACACCTCCTACGAGCAGTACTTC. This encodes CASSQDWDTSYEQYF.

The chain has TRBV5-5 and TRBJ2-7; D may be TRBD1 (5 bases). V lost 0 bases, J lost 4 bases, and 14 bases lay in between. Germline CDR1 and CDR2: SGHKS and YYEKEE (reference sequence). This CDR3 comprises 15 residues. In DNA, the CDR3 is TGTGCCAGCAGCTTGGCCGGGTCAGGGAAATACGAGCAGTACTTC. It codes for CASSLAGSGKYEQYF.

The chain joins TRBV5-1 to TRBJ1-4; 8 nucleotides match TRBD1. Germline-derived CDR1 and CDR2 are SGHRS and YFSETQ. The CDR3 contains 15 residues. Trimming at V came to 4 bases and at J to 8 bases, leaving 10 bases not matched to a gene. The CDR3 region is CASSPRTGKGEKLFF. CDR3 bases: TGCGCCAGCAGCCCGAGGACAGGGAAAGGCGAAAAACTGTTTTTT.

The V call is TRBV9, the J call TRBJ2-1, with D tentatively TRBD2 (6 bases). CDR1 is SGDLS, CDR2 YYNGEE, per germline. The V and J ends lost 4 bases and 7 bases respectively, with 9 bases between them. The CDR3 extends over 12 amino acids. CDR3 in DNA: TGTGCCAGCAGCTTTGGGACTAATGAGCAGTTCTTC. Translation gives CASSFGTNEQFF.

This clone was seen only once. CDR3 coding DNA: TGTGCCAGTAGTATCCTGAGAACAGGGAGCACTGAAGCTTTCTTT. It is translated as CASSILRTGSTEAFF. The chain links TRBV19 to TRBJ1-1; possibly TRBD1 for D (6 bases). The CDR3 extends over 15 amino acids. The V and J ends lost 3 bases and 4 bases respectively, with 15 bases between them. Germline assignment: CDR1 LNHDA and CDR2 SQIVND (reference sequence).

The chain links TRBV15 to TRBJ2-2; no definite D call. Trimming shortened V by 4 bases and J by 3 bases, and 12 bases separated the two germline ends. This CDR3 has 15 residues. CDR1 LNHNV and CDR2 YYDKDF come from the germline V gene (reference sequence). CDR3 coding DNA: TGTGCCACCAGCACCCTGTACACATACACCGGGGAGCTGTTTTTT. This gives the protein CATSTLYTYTGELFF.